The rows below give T cell receptor beta chains drawn from one sample of a study of OX40 agonist ivuxolimab in advanced cancers. Only in-frame clones appear in the TCRdb table, and some are missing; sequencing was by immunoSEQ multiplex PCR. The sample has over 85,000 clones, around 88% seen once; the top ten hold approximately 0.49%. The specimen comprised CD4+ or CD8+ T cells sorted from blood, sampled in a trial of the OX40 agonist ivuxolimab. The receptors were gathered from an adult with an advanced solid tumor such as melanoma, head and neck, liver or kidney cancer. The CDR3 runs from the conserved cysteine through the conserved F or W. A D gene is named only where the DNA matches it firmly. Size is omitted from some rows. Given values are once, few, many or a class for expanded clones.

CDR3 length	D gene	clone size	V gene	J gene	CDR3 protein	CDR3 DNA
16	TRBD2	-	TRBV28	TRBJ2-3	CASRSLSGGGADTQYF	TGTGCCAGCAGATCCCTTAGCGGGGGTGGCGCAGATACGCAGTATTTT
14	TRBD1	once	TRBV6-5	TRBJ1-5	CASSYGTGGQPQHF	TGTGCCAGCAGTTACGGTACAGGGGGTCAGCCCCAGCATTTT
17	-	-	TRBV5-4	TRBJ2-5	CASSLGGSRRQQETQYF	TGTGCCAGCAGCTTGGGGGGGAGTCGAAGACAGCAAGAGACCCAGTACTTC
15	-	-	TRBV29-1	TRBJ1-2	CSARYNGQTNGGYTF	TGCAGCGCACGTTACAATGGACAGACCAATGGGGGCTACACCTTC
14	TRBD1	-	TRBV5-8	TRBJ1-4	CASTIGDRGGKLFF	TGTGCCAGCACCATAGGGGACAGGGGCGGAAAACTGTTTTTT
13	-	-	TRBV7-8	TRBJ2-7	CASSFRVPREQYF	TGTGCCAGCAGCTTCAGGGTCCCGAGGGAGCAGTACTTC
13	-	-	TRBV7-2	TRBJ2-1	CASSPRTYNEQFF	TGTGCCAGCAGCCCCCGGACGTACAATGAGCAGTTCTTC
12	-	-	TRBV11-2	TRBJ1-1	CASSSFNTEAFF	TGTGCCAGCAGCTCATTTAACACTGAAGCTTTCTTT
14	-	many	TRBV4-2	TRBJ1-6	CASSPMGVGSPLHF	TGTGCCAGCAGCCCGATGGGGGTGGGATCACCCCTCCACTTT
16	-	-	TRBV5-4	TRBJ2-6	CASSFSQGTGANVLTF	TGTGCCAGCAGCTTTTCCCAGGGGACCGGGGCCAACGTCCTGACTTTC
14	-	-	TRBV7-8	TRBJ2-5	CASSLESGQETQYF	TGTGCCAGCAGCTTAGAATCAGGACAAGAGACCCAGTACTTC
15	-	-	TRBV16	TRBJ1-1	CASSQSWEGAEGAFF	TGTGCCAGCAGCCAATCGTGGGAGGGCGCGGAAGGGGCTTTCTTT
17	-	-	TRBV2	TRBJ2-5	CASSSRPGGGPQETQYF	TGTGCCAGCAGCTCCCGACCGGGCGGGGGCCCTCAAGAGACCCAGTACTTC
13	-	-	TRBV5-1	TRBJ2-3	CASSSSTTDTQYF	TGCGCCAGCAGCTCCTCCACCACCGATACGCAGTATTTT
13	-	-	TRBV2	TRBJ1-2	CASSTSGNYGYTF	TGTGCCAGCAGTACCTCGGGAAACTATGGCTACACCTTC
13	TRBD1	-	TRBV18	TRBJ1-2	CASSADRGYGYTF	TGTGCCAGCTCTGCGGACAGGGGGTACGGCTACACCTTC
17	-	-	TRBV5-1	TRBJ2-2	CASSSQTSGGLTGELFF	TGCGCCAGCAGCTCACAGACTAGTGGGGGGTTGACCGGGGAGCTGTTTTTT
15	-	-	TRBV7-2	TRBJ1-1	CASSPPQGEGTEAFF	TGTGCCAGCAGCCCACCCCAGGGCGAGGGAACTGAAGCTTTCTTT
13	-	-	TRBV10-3	TRBJ1-5	CAIRGGGNQPQHF	TGTGCCATCAGAGGGGGGGGGAATCAGCCCCAGCATTTT
14	-	-	TRBV2	TRBJ2-7	CASSESRQTYEQYF	TGTGCCAGCAGTGAATCACGGCAAACCTACGAGCAGTACTTC
13	-	-	TRBV11-2	TRBJ1-2	CASSPGGGSGYTF	TGTGCCAGCAGCCCTGGAGGGGGTTCCGGCTACACCTTC
15	-	-	TRBV4-1	TRBJ2-3	CASSQARDNTDTQYF	TGCGCCAGCAGCCAAGCCCGGGACAACACAGATACGCAGTATTTT
15	-	-	TRBV5-6	TRBJ1-5	CASSLYGNSNQPQHF	TGTGCCAGCAGCTTGTACGGGAATAGCAATCAGCCCCAGCATTTT
16	-	-	TRBV11-2	TRBJ1-4	CASSPLAGAGDEKLFF	TGTGCCAGCAGCCCCCTCGCAGGGGCGGGGGATGAAAAACTGTTTTTT
15	TRBD1	-	TRBV6-6	TRBJ1-2	CASSYSDGTGDGYTF	TGTGCCAGCAGTTACTCGGACGGGACAGGGGATGGCTACACCTTC
13	-	-	TRBV5-4	TRBJ1-1	CASSLTQNTEAFF	TGTGCCAGCAGCCTGACTCAGAACACTGAAGCTTTCTTT
15	-	-	TRBV5-5	TRBJ2-5	CASYPEGARRETQYF	TGTGCCAGCTACCCGGAGGGGGCCAGGAGAGAGACCCAGTACTTC
14	-	-	TRBV2	TRBJ2-3	CASSENGHTDTQYF	TGTGCCAGCAGTGAAAATGGTCACACAGATACGCAGTATTTT
20	TRBD1	-	TRBV10-1	TRBJ2-2	CASSPLVGQGISKNTGELFF	TGCGCCAGCAGCCCCCTGGTAGGACAGGGGATTTCGAAGAACACCGGGGAGCTGTTTTTT
15	TRBD1	-	TRBV6-4	TRBJ2-1	CASSPRQGWNNEQFF	TGTGCCAGCAGTCCCCGACAGGGGTGGAACAATGAGCAGTTCTTC
13	-	-	TRBV28	TRBJ1-4	CASSRQGNEKLFF	TGTGCCAGCAGCCGACAAGGGAATGAAAAACTGTTTTTT
14	TRBD1	-	TRBV18	TRBJ2-5	CASSSGTGRETQYF	TGTGCCAGCTCATCCGGGACAGGGCGTGAGACCCAGTACTTC
13	-	-	TRBV6-6	TRBJ1-2	CASSGGGAEGYTF	TGTGCCAGCAGTGGGGGGGGCGCGGAGGGCTACACCTTC
14	-	-	TRBV7-9	TRBJ2-1	CASSLGGSYNEQFF	TGTGCCAGCAGCTTAGGTGGCTCCTACAATGAGCAGTTCTTC
16	-	-	TRBV5-7	TRBJ1-5	CASTPRRALPNQPQHF	TGTGCCAGCACCCCCCGCCGGGCCCTGCCAAATCAGCCCCAGCATTTT
20	-	-	TRBV14	TRBJ1-2	CASSQATGLWAPGLNYGYTF	TGTGCCAGCAGCCAAGCCACAGGGTTGTGGGCACCCGGGCTTAACTATGGCTACACCTTC
14	-	-	TRBV21-1	TRBJ1-4	CASSLGQDNEKLFF	TGTGCCAGCAGCCTAGGACAGGATAATGAAAAACTGTTTTTT
14	TRBD1	-	TRBV29-1	TRBJ2-2	CSVSTGIRTGELFF	TGCAGCGTTTCGACAGGGATACGCACCGGGGAGCTGTTTTTT
16	-	-	TRBV28	TRBJ1-5	CASSGYYPSRDQPQHF	TGTGCCAGCAGTGGTTATTATCCGTCACGGGACCAGCCCCAGCATTTT
12	-	-	TRBV29-1	TRBJ1-4	CSVGQGSEKLFF	TGCAGCGTTGGGCAGGGCAGTGAAAAACTGTTTTTT
13	-	-	TRBV7-2	TRBJ2-7	CASSLLYGDEQYF	TGTGCCAGCAGCCTGCTTTATGGGGACGAGCAGTACTTC
13	TRBD1	-	TRBV6-5	TRBJ1-5	CASTRTGVQPQHF	TGTGCCAGCACTCGGACAGGGGTTCAGCCCCAGCATTTT
14	-	-	TRBV18	TRBJ2-7	CASSPGPGEGEQYF	TGTGCCAGCTCCCCTGGGCCCGGAGAGGGCGAGCAGTACTTC
13	TRBD1	-	TRBV6-1	TRBJ2-7	CASRYRGYYEQYF	TGTGCCAGCAGATACAGGGGGTATTACGAGCAGTACTTC
16	-	-	TRBV2	TRBJ1-4	CASSEAMRGYSEKLFF	TGTGCCAGCAGTGAAGCGATGCGGGGCTACAGTGAAAAACTGTTTTTT
15	TRBD1	-	TRBV6-1	TRBJ1-1	CASSDRGGMNTEAFF	TGTGCCAGCAGTGACAGGGGGGGCATGAACACTGAAGCTTTCTTT
14	-	-	TRBV9	TRBJ1-2	CASSTTGPLYGYTF	TGTGCCAGCAGCACAACAGGGCCGCTCTATGGCTACACCTTC
15	-	-	TRBV18	TRBJ2-2	CASSPRTANTGELFF	TGTGCCAGCTCACCACGGACGGCGAACACCGGGGAGCTGTTTTTT
14	TRBD1	-	TRBV6-5	TRBJ1-1	CASSRDRWTTEAFF	TGTGCCAGCAGCCGGGACAGGTGGACCACTGAAGCTTTCTTT
15	TRBD1	-	TRBV4-1	TRBJ2-2	CASSPRQGGTGELFF	TGCGCCAGCAGCCCCCGACAGGGGGGGACCGGGGAGCTGTTTTTT
14	-	once	TRBV9	TRBJ2-1	CASSPQVAGHEQFF	TGTGCCAGCAGCCCCCAGGTAGCCGGGCATGAGCAGTTCTTC
16	-	-	TRBV18	TRBJ2-2	CASSPPWGTNTGELFF	TGTGCCAGCTCACCACCGTGGGGAACGAACACCGGGGAGCTGTTTTTT
14	-	-	TRBV5-1	TRBJ2-3	CASSLGISPDTQYF	TGCGCCAGCAGCTTGGGCATAAGCCCAGATACGCAGTATTTT